The following is a TCR beta chain sequence with its context. It may be a read error: a sequence one base away is much more abundant. There are 13 residues in the CDR3. V was clipped by 10 bases and J by 0 bases, with 10 bases between them. CDR1 is ENHRY, CDR2 SYGVKD, per germline. The data were taken from a study of tumor-infiltrating lymphocytes in primary liver carcinoma. From roughly 500 ng total RNA, TCR beta cDNA was generated with a primer in the constant region. Slightly modified ARM-PCR, run as three nested multiplex PCR rounds, produced the TCR beta libraries. The first two PCR rounds used TRBV1-TRBV30 forward primers with a C-beta reverse primer, about 10 cycles each. TCRdb processed the multiplex PCR reads anew with MiXCR; each CDR3 protein has one entry. Found here are 300,000 to 350,000 distinct CDR3 sequences, 45% to 70% of them singletons; the top ten hold over 15%. It was unsorted whole blood that yielded blood RNA, and germline DNA was also extracted.

The sequence was collected from a woman aged 25 to 39 with primary liver carcinoma and hepatitis B virus infection. The chain links TRBV10-3 to TRBJ2-1; TRBD2 might be the D (5 bases). Sequenced input: peripheral blood. This chain's CDR3 is CATHGSSYNEQFF. DNA of the CDR3: TGTGCCACACATGGGAGCTCCTACAATGAGCAGTTCTTC.